The 26 T cell receptor beta chains below come from one sample, sequenced in a study of blood T cells in healthy people across ages. A sample-barcoded 5' primer and a J-beta primer mix were used in a second PCR of roughly 7 to 11 cycles. In TCRdb, the 5' RACE reads were re-called with MiXCR into one record per CDR3 protein. The sample shows about 1 million distinct CDR3 sequences, around 25% of them seen only once. These data were also reused for a study on T cells of mothers and their children.

Sample: blood. The receptor set was obtained from a girl aged 2 to 10 in good health.

This clonotype was seen a few times. The rearrangement links TRBV12-3 or TRBV12-4 to TRBJ2-6, with 7 bases fitting TRBD1. The ends lost 5 bases at V and 0 bases at J; junction bases unmatched: 10. CDR3 length equals 18 residues. The DNA of the CDR3 is TGTGCCAGCAGTCCGAGACAGGGTGGTGTCTCTGGGGCCAACGTCCTGACTTTC. Its translation is CASSPRQGGVSGANVLTF.

In this sample, this clonotype turned up a few times. This rearrangement joins TRBV29-1 to TRBJ2-7; the D is unclear. The CDR3 has 13 amino acids. The germline CDR1 and CDR2 sequences are SQVTM and ANQGSEA. The ends were cut back, 6 bases at V and 1 base at J, with 13 bases in the middle. DNA of the CDR3: TGCAGCGTAAGGGTGGGCCAGTCCTACGAGCAGTACTTC. It encodes CSVRVGQSYEQYF.

The gene calls are TRBV15 and TRBJ1-4; D is possibly TRBD1 (5 bases). Trimming took off 2 bases at V and 8 bases at J, with 18 bases between the two ends. CDR3 size: 16 residues. The germline CDR1 and CDR2 sequences are LNHNV and YYDKDF (reference sequence). The CDR3 nucleotides are TGTGCCACCAGCAGATCCGGGCCCTCCGGGGGAGAAAAACTGTTTTTT. It yields the protein CATSRSGPSGGEKLFF.

The chain has TRBV9 and TRBJ2-1; 12 nucleotides match TRBD2. Germline V gene lookup returns CDR1 SGDLS and CDR2 YYNGEE. The junction had 2 bases not matched to a gene; V was cut back by 0 bases and J by 1 base. The CDR3 extends over 17 amino acids. Here the CDR3 reads CASSVDTSGRSYNEQFF. CDR3 in DNA: TGTGCCAGCAGCGTAGACACTAGCGGGAGGTCCTACAATGAGCAGTTCTTC.

This chain uses TRBV9 with TRBJ2-1; possibly TRBD1 or TRBD2 for D (6 bases each). Between the trimmed V and J ends, which lost 3 bases and 0 bases, there was a span of 19 bases. Germline V gene lookup returns CDR1 SGDLS and CDR2 YYNGEE. The CDR3 has 18 amino acids. The CDR3 region is CASSGRGLEGSSYNEQFF. The CDR3 coding sequence is TGTGCCAGCAGCGGGAGGGGGTTGGAGGGTAGCTCCTACAATGAGCAGTTCTTC. The variable domain in full, with the rest retrieved from reference TRBV9 and TRBJ2-1, is DSGVTQTPKHLITATGQRVTLRCSPRSGDLSVYWYQQSLDQGLQFLIQYYNGEERAKGNILERFSAQQFPDLHSELNLSSLELGDSALYFCASSGRGLEGSSYNEQFFGPGTRLTVL.

A few counts support this clonotype. The chain has TRBV6-5 and TRBJ2-1; D uncertain. V lost 5 bases, J lost 11 bases, and 16 bases lay in between. Germline loops: CDR1 MNHEY, CDR2 SVGAGI. CDR3 length: 13 amino acids. CDR3 in amino acids: CASSPGPRTQQFF. In DNA, the CDR3 is TGTGCCAGCAGTCCGGGCCCCCGTACCCAGCAGTTCTTC.

The chain is built from TRBV5-6 and TRBJ2-1; possible D gene TRBD2, 5 bases. The J call may be in error: the DNA end matches TRBJ2-7 better. This CDR3 has 14 amino acids. Germline V gives CDR1 SGHDT, CDR2 YYEEEE. CDR3 coding DNA: TGTGCCAGCAGCTTAGTGGACTCCCTTCCAAGGCAGTACTTC. The encoded protein is CASSLVDSLPRQYF.

There are many counts of this clonotype. The chain joins TRBV20-1 to TRBJ1-1, with D perhaps matching TRBD1 (5 bases). The germline V gene has CDR1 DFQATT and CDR2 SNEGSKA (reference sequence). Trimming removed 3 bases at V and 5 bases at J, with 13 bases between. The CDR3 has 13 residues. CDR3 region: CSASGHQTTEAFF. The CDR3 nucleotides read TGCAGTGCTAGCGGACACCAAACAACTGAAGCTTTCTTT.

This clonotype has more than one count but fewer than ten. The V call is TRBV13, the J call TRBJ1-2; D call uncertain. V lost 3 bases and J 7 bases, leaving 9 bases between the germline ends. The CDR3 runs 12 residues. CDR1 PRHDT and CDR2 FYEKMQ come from the germline V gene (reference sequence). CDR3 DNA sequence: TGTGCCAGCAGCTTGCCCGGGGTTGGCTACACCTTC. As protein: CASSLPGVGYTF.

The CDR3 loop reads CASSGRTSGSHEQFF. CDR3 coding DNA: TGTGCCAGCAGTGGACGGACTAGCGGGAGTCATGAGCAGTTCTTC. The chain recombines TRBV28 with TRBJ2-1; 13 nucleotides line up with TRBD2. The germline V gene has CDR1 MDHEN and CDR2 SYDVKM. V gave up 5 bases and J gave up 8 bases; unmatched junction bases: 6. The CDR3 runs to 15 residues. The whole variable domain, filled in from reference TRBV28 and TRBJ2-1, reads DVKVTQSSRYLVKRTGEKVFLECVQDMDHENMFWYRQDPGLGLRLIYFSYDVKMKEKGDIPEGYSVSREKKERFSLILESASTNQTSMYLCASSGRTSGSHEQFFGPGTRLTVL.

The CDR3 DNA reads TGCAGCGTTGAGATCGGGGGGTACCCTGAAGCTTTCTTT. This encodes CSVEIGGYPEAFF. The rearrangement joins TRBV29-1 to TRBJ1-1; possibly TRBD1 for D (5 bases). The CDR3 extends over 13 amino acids. Germline CDR1 reads SQVTM; CDR2 reads ANQGSEA. With 3 bases removed from V and 6 bases from J, the gap between germline ends came to 14 bases.

The chain couples TRBV7-9 to TRBJ2-3; D might be TRBD1 or TRBD2, each matching 5 bases. Deletions cut 0 bases from V and 2 bases from J, with 9 bases between. Germline CDR1 reads SEHNR; CDR2 reads FQNEAQ (reference sequence). The CDR3 is made up of 15 amino acids. The CDR3 protein is CASSLAGDITDTQYF. The DNA of the CDR3 is TGTGCCAGCAGCTTAGCGGGGGATATCACAGATACGCAGTATTTT.

A remark on this clonotype: A read error may account for a junction end that differs from germline. The genes are TRBV4-2 and TRBJ1-1; D perhaps matches TRBD1 (5 bases). CDR3 length: 16 residues. Per the germline V gene, CDR1 is LGHNA and CDR2 is YNFKEQ. The CDR3 DNA sequence: TGTGCCAGCAGCCAAGATCCGGGGACCGTGAACACTGTAGCTTTCTTT. It encodes CASSQDPGTVNTVAFF.

V gene TRBV4-2 combines with J gene TRBJ2-1; the D is unclear. Germline-derived CDR1 and CDR2 are LGHNA and YNFKEQ. This CDR3 comprises 13 residues. V was trimmed by 2 bases and J by 5 bases, leaving 7 bases between them. The CDR3 sequence: CASSQTWDNEQFF. The CDR3 DNA reads as TGTGCCAGCAGCCAAACGTGGGACAATGAGCAGTTCTTC.

In its sample, this clonotype was seen once. The V call is TRBV10-3, the J call TRBJ2-1; TRBD2 matches at 13 bases. The CDR3 length is 14 residues. Unmatched junction bases numbered 9, after V lost 10 bases and J lost 9 bases. The germline V gene encodes CDR1 ENHRY and CDR2 SYGVKD. The CDR3 here is CATQGLAGESEQFF. The CDR3 DNA is TGTGCCACCCAAGGACTAGCGGGGGAGTCTGAGCAGTTCTTC.

This clonotype was seen a few times. V is TRBV6-1 and J is TRBJ1-2; 9 nucleotides match TRBD1. From germline, CDR1 is MNHNS and CDR2 SASEGT. With V trimmed by 5 bases and J by 6 bases, 16 bases remained unmatched. This CDR3 has 17 amino acids. The CDR3 sequence: CASSKTGTGYQKDGYTF. As DNA, the CDR3 is TGTGCCAGCAGTAAAACCGGGACAGGGTATCAGAAAGATGGCTACACCTTC.

V gene TRBV5-6 combines with J gene TRBJ1-1; D gene ambiguous. With 4 bases removed from V and 6 bases from J, the gap between germline ends came to 13 bases. This CDR3 contains 13 residues. CDR1 and CDR2 (germline): SGHDT, YYEEEE. CDR3: CASSLGGVPEAFF. The DNA for the CDR3 is TGTGCCAGCAGCCTCGGCGGGGTCCCTGAAGCTTTCTTT. Full variable domain (remainder filled in from reference TRBV5-6 and TRBJ1-1): DAGVTQSPTHLIKTRGQQVTLRCSPKSGHDTVSWYQQALGQGPQFIFQYYEEEERQRGNFPDRFSGHQFPNYSSELNVNALLLGDSALYLCASSLGGVPEAFFGQGTRLTVV.

This clonotype came up a few times. The chain recombines TRBV4-1 with TRBJ1-5, with D possibly being TRBD1 (5 bases). This CDR3 region has 16 residues. Germline V gene sequence: CDR1 MGHRA, CDR2 YSYEKL. Trimming removed 0 bases at V and 0 bases at J, with 9 bases between. This CDR3 is CASSQDGTDSNQPQHF. The CDR3 bases are TGCGCCAGCAGCCAAGATGGGACCGATAGCAATCAGCCCCAGCATTTT.

The V gene is TRBV20-1, the J gene TRBJ2-5, with D possibly matching TRBD1 (6 bases). Germline V gene sequence: CDR1 DFQATT, CDR2 SNEGSKA (reference sequence). V was shortened by 7 bases and J by 5 bases, with 14 bases between the two germline ends. CDR3 length equals 12 residues. DNA of the CDR3: TGCAGTGTCCGGGACACCGCGGAGACCCAGTACTTC. Residues: CSVRDTAETQYF.

The rearrangement links TRBV6-2 or TRBV6-3 to TRBJ2-1; 8 bases are shared with TRBD2. Germline CDR1 MNHEY, CDR2 SVGEGT. This CDR3 spans 15 amino acids. The trim removed 7 bases at V and 0 bases at J, leaving 5 bases unmatched. The CDR3 DNA follows: TGTGCCAGCACCAGGGGACTAGTCTCCTACAATGAGCAGTTCTTC. Translating gives CASTRGLVSYNEQFF.

This clonotype was seen more than once but under ten times. The rearrangement links TRBV28 to TRBJ2-5; TRBD2 agrees at 9 bases. TRBJ2-1 explains the end of the DNA better; the J call may be wrong. Germline loops: CDR1 MDHEN, CDR2 SYDVKM. The CDR3 covers 18 residues. The CDR3 sequence is CASSFRGLREGRYNEQFF. The CDR3, as DNA: TGTGCCAGCAGTTTTAGGGGTTTGCGGGAGGGCCGTTACAATGAGCAGTTCTTC.

As concerns this clonotype: Compared with germline, one end of the junction differs, possibly owing to a read error. The chain combines TRBV20-1 with TRBJ2-5, with a weak D call TRBD2 (6 bases). The CDR3 extends over 12 amino acids. Germline values: CDR1 DFQATT, CDR2 SNEGSKA (reference sequence). The CDR3 here is CSAETGGETRYF. CDR3 in DNA: TGCAGTGCCGAGACCGGAGGGGAGACCCGGTACTTC.

This clonotype was observed a handful of times. This rearrangement joins TRBV11-2 to TRBJ1-4; D not certain. CDR3 length: 15 residues. Trimming left V 7 bases short and J 0 bases short, with 12 bases between. CDR1 and CDR2 from the germline V gene are SGHAT and FQNNGV. The CDR3 DNA reads as TGTGCCAGCACAGGAGAATATGCAACTAATGAAAAACTGTTTTTT. Its protein is CASTGEYATNEKLFF.

This clonotype was observed a few times. The J gene is TRBJ1-2, the V gene TRBV12-3 or TRBV12-4, with TRBD1 identical over 7 bases. With 4 bases clipped from V and 5 bases from J, the junction kept 10 bases outside the gene matches. The CDR3 loop spans 15 amino acids. CDR3 nucleotide sequence: TGTGCCAGCAGTTATTCAGTGGCAGGGGGATATGGCTACACCTTC. The encoded protein is CASSYSVAGGYGYTF.

The gene calls are TRBV6-5 and TRBJ2-5; the D gene is possibly TRBD2 (5 bases). Germline values: CDR1 MNHEY, CDR2 SVGAGI. V was cut by 2 bases and J by 3 bases, with 10 bases left in between. This CDR3 has 14 residues. The CDR3 reads CASSYNGKEETQYF. CDR3 in DNA: TGTGCCAGCAGTTACAACGGGAAGGAAGAGACCCAGTACTTC.

This clonotype has more than one count but fewer than ten. The chain is built from TRBV7-8 and TRBJ2-5; D gene uncertain. Germline V CDR1 and CDR2: SGHVS, FQNEAQ. Between the trimmed V and J ends, which lost 11 bases and 2 bases, there was a span of 18 bases. The CDR3 runs to 14 residues. CDR3 amino acids: CACNEDGVQETQYF. The DNA for the CDR3 is TGTGCCTGCAACGAAGACGGAGTACAAGAGACCCAGTACTTC. Looking up the rest from reference TRBV7-8 and TRBJ2-5 gives the full variable domain: GAGVSQSPRYKVAKRGQDVALRCDPISGHVSLFWYQQALGQGPEFLTYFQNEAQLDKSGLPSDRFFAERPEGSVSTLKIQRTQQEDSAVYLCACNEDGVQETQYFGPGTRLLVL.